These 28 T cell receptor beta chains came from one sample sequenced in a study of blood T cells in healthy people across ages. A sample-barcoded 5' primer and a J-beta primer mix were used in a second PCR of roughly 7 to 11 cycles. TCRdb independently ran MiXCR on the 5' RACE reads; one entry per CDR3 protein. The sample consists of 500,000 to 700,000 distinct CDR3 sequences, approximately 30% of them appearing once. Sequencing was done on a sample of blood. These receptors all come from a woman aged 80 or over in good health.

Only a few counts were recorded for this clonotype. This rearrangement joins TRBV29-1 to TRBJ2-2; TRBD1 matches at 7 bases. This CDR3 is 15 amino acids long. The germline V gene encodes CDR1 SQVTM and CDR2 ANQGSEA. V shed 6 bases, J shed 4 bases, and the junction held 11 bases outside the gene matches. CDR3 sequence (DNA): TGCAGCGTCCGACAATACAGGGGATCCACCGGGGAGCTGTTTTTT. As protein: CSVRQYRGSTGELFF.

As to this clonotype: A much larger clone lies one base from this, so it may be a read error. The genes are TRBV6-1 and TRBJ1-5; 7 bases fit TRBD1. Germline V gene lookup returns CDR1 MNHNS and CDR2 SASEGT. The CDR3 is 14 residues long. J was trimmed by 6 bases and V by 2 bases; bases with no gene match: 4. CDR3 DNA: TGTGCCAGCAGTGAAAGCGCAGGGGGTCAGCCCCAGCATTTT. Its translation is CASSESAGGQPQHF.

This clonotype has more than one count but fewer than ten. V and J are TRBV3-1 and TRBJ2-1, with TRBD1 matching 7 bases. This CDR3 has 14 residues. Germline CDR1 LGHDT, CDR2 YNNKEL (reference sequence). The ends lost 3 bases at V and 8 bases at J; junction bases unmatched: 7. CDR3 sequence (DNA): TGTGCCAGCAGCCACCCAACAGGGGCGGATGAGCAGTTCTTC. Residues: CASSHPTGADEQFF.

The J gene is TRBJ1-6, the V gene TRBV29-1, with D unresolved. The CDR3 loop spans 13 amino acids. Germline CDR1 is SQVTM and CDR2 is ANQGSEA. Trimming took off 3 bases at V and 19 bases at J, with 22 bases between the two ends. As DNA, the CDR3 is TGCAGCGTTGACGTAGGCGATAATTCACCCCCTCACTTT. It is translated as CSVDVGDNSPPHF.

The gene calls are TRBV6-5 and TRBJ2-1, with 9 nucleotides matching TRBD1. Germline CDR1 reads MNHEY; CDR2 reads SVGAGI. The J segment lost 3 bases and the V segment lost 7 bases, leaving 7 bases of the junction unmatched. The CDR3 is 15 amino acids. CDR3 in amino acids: CASTSQGQGYNEQFF. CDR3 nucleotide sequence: TGTGCCAGCACCAGCCAGGGACAGGGCTACAATGAGCAGTTCTTC.

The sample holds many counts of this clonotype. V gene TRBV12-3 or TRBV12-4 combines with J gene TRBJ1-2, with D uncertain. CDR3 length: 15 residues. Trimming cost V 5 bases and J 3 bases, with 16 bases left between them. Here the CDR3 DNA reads TGTGCCAGCAGTCGGCGCTCCGGGTCCTACTATGGCTACACCTTC. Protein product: CASSRRSGSYYGYTF.

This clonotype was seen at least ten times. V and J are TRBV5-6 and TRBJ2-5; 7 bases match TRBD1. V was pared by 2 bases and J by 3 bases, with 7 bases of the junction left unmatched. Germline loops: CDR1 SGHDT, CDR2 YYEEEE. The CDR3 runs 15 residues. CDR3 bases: TGTGCCAGCAGCTTTAAAGACAGGGAAGAAGAGACCCAGTACTTC. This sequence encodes CASSFKDREEETQYF.

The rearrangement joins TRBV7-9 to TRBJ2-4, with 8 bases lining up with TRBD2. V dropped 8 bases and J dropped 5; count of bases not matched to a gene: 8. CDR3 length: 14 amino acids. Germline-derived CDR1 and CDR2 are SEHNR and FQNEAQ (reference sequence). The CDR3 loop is CASRESGGQNIQYF. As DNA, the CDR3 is TGTGCCAGCCGAGAAAGCGGGGGCCAAAACATTCAGTACTTC. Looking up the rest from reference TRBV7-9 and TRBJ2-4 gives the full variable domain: DTGVSQNPRHKITKRGQNVTFRCDPISEHNRLYWYRQTLGQGPEFLTYFQNEAQLEKSRLLSDRFSAERPKGSFSTLEIQRTEQGDSAMYLCASRESGGQNIQYFGAGTRLSVL.

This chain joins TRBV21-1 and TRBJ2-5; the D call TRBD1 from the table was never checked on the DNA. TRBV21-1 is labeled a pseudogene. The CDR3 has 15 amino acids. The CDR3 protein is CASSIKDGGRILQYF. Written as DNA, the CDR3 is TGTGCCAGCAGCATCAAAGACGGGGGGCGCATTTTGCAGTACTTC.

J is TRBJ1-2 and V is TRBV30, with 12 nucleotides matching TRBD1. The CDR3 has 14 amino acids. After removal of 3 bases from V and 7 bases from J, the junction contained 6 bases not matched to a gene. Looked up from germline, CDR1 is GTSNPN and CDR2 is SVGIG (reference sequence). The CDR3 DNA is TGTGCCTGGAGGGGACAGGGGGCAAGGAGTGGCTACACCTTC. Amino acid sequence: CAWRGQGARSGYTF.

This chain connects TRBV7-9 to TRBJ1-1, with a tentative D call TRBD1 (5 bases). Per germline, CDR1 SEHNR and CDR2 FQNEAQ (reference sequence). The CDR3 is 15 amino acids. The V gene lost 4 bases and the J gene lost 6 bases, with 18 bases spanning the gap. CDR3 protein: CASSWGTVSWPEAFF. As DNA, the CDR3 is TGTGCCAGCAGCTGGGGGACGGTCTCGTGGCCTGAAGCTTTCTTT.

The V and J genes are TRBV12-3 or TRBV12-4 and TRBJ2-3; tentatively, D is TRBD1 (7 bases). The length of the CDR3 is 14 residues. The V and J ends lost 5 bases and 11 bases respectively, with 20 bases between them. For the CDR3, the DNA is TGTGCCAGCAGTGCAGGGGGGTGCGCAGATGTGCAGTATTTT. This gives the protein CASSAGGCADVQYF.

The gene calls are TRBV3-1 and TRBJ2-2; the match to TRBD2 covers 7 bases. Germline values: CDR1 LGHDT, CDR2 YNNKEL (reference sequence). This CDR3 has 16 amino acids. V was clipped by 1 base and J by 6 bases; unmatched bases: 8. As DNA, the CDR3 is TGTGCCAGCAGCCAAGGCGCGGGGGTAATGTCCGGGGAGCTGTTTTTT. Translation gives CASSQGAGVMSGELFF.

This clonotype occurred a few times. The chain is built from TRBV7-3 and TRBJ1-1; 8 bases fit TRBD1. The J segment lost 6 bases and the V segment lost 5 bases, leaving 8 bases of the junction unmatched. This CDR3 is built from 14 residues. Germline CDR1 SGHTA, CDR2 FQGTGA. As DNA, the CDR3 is TGTGCCAGCAGCATCGGACAGGGTAGCGCTGAAGCTTTCTTT. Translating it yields CASSIGQGSAEAFF.

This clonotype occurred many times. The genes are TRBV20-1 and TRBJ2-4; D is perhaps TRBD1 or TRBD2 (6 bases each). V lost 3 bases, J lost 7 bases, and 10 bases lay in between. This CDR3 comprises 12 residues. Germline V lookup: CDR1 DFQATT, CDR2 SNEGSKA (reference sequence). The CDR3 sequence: CSASMGGNIQYF. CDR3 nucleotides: TGCAGTGCTAGCATGGGGGGCAACATTCAGTACTTC.

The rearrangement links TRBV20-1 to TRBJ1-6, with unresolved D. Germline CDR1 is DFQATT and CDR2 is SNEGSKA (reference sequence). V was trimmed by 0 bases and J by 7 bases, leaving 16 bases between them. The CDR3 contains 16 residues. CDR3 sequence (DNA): TGCAGTGCTAGAGATCTTGTAGGTCGGGCGAATTCACCCCTCCACTTT. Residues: CSARDLVGRANSPLHF.

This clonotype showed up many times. CDR3 sequence (DNA): TGCAGTGCTATACAGGGTTCCCTTCGAGGCACTGAAGCTTTCTTT. As protein: CSAIQGSLRGTEAFF. The chain recombines TRBV20-1 with TRBJ1-1; tentatively, D is TRBD1 (6 bases). Germline V CDR1 and CDR2: DFQATT, SNEGSKA (reference sequence). With 4 bases removed from V and 4 bases from J, the gap between germline ends came to 19 bases. The CDR3 spans 15 residues.

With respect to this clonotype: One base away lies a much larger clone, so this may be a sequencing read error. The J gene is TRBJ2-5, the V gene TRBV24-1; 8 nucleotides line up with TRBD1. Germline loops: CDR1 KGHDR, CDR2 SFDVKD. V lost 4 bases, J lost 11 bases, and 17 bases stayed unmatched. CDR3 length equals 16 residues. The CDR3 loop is CATSDLGQGSYDEQYF. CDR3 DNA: TGTGCCACCAGTGACCTCGGACAGGGAAGCTACGATGAGCAGTACTTC.

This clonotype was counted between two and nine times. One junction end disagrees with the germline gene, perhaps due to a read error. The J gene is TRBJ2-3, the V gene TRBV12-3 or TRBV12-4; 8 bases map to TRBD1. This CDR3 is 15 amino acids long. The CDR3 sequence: CASSLQGARADAQYF. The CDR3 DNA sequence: TGTGCCAGCAGTTTGCAGGGGGCAAGGGCAGATGCGCAGTATTTT.

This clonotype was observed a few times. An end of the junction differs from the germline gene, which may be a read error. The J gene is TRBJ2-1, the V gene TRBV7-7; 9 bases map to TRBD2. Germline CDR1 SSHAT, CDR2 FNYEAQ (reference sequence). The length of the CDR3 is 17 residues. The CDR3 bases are TGTGCTAGCAGCTTATTAGCGGGGGCCGATTCCTACAATGAGCAGTTCTTC. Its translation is CASSLLAGADSYNEQFF.

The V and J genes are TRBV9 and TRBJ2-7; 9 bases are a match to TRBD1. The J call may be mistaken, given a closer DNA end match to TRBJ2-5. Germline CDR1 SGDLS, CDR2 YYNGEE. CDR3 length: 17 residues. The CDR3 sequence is CASSSPGTGTGKETQYF. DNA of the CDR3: TGTGCCAGCAGCTCGCCTGGGACCGGGACAGGGAAAGAGACCCAGTACTTC.

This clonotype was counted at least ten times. The CDR3 protein is CASTKGTSANYEQYF. CDR3 DNA sequence: TGTGCCAGCACTAAGGGGACTAGCGCTAACTACGAGCAGTACTTC. The rearrangement links TRBV25-1 to TRBJ2-7; the match to TRBD2 covers 10 bases. CDR1 is MGHDK and CDR2 is SYGVNS in the germline V gene. The CDR3 consists of 15 residues. V shed 7 bases, J shed 3 bases, and the junction held 9 bases outside the gene matches.

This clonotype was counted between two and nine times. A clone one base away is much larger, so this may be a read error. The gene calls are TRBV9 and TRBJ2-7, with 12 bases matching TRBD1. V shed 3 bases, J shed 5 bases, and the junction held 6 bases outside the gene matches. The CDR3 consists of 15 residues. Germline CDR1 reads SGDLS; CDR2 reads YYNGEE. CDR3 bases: TGTGCCAGCAGCGAGGGGACAGGGGGCAGCGACGAGCAGTACTTC. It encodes CASSEGTGGSDEQYF.

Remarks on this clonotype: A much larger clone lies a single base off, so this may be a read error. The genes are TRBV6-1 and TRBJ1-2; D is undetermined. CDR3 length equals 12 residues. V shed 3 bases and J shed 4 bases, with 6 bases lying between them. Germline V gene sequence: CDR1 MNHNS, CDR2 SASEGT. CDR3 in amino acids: CASSEATYGYTF. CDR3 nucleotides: TGTGCCAGCAGTGAGGCAACCTATGGCTACACCTTC.

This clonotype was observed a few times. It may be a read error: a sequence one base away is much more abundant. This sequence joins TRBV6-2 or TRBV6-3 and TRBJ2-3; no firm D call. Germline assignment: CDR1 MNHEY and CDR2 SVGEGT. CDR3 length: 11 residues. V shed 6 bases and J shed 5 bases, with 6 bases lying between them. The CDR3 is CASRERDTQYF. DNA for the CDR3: TGTGCCAGCAGGGAGCGAGATACGCAGTATTTT.

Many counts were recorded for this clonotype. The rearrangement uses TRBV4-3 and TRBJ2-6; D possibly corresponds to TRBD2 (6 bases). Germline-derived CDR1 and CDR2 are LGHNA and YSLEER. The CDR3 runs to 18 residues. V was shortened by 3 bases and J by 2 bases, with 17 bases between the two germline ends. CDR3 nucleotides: TGCGCCAGCAGCCAGAGCGGAGGAGGGGCCCCTGGGGCCAACGTCCTGACTTTC. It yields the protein CASSQSGGGAPGANVLTF.

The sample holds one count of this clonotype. In nucleotides, the CDR3 is TGTGCCAGCAGTCGCCGGGACAGGGGTGGAAACACCATATATTTT. Amino acid sequence: CASSRRDRGGNTIYF. The V gene is TRBV7-2, the J gene TRBJ1-3; 10 bases fit TRBD1. V shed 6 bases and J 3 bases; nucleotides not matched to a gene: 5. The CDR3 has 15 residues. Germline V gene data show CDR1 as SGHTA and CDR2 as FQGNSA. Looking up the rest from reference TRBV7-2 and TRBJ1-3 gives the full variable domain: GAGVSQSPSNKVTEKGKDVELRCDPISGHTALYWYRQSLGQGLEFLIYFQGNSAPDKSGLPSDRFSAERTGGSVSTLTIQRTQQEDSAVYLCASSRRDRGGNTIYFGEGSWLTVV.

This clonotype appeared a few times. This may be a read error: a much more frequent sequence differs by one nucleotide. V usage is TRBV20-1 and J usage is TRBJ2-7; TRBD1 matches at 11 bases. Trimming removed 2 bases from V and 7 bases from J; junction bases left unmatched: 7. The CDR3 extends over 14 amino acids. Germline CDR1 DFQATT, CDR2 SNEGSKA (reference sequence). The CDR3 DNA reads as TGCAGTGCTAGAAAAGGACAGGGGGCAAATGAGCAGTACTTC. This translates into CSARKGQGANEQYF.